The 27 T cell receptor beta chains below come from one sample, sequenced in a study of blood T cell repertoires in COVID-19. TCRdb's copy holds only in-frame clones and misses some; the assay was immunoSEQ multiplex PCR. Counted here are around 150,000 clones, about nine tenths occurring once; the ten biggest clones make up over 9.5%. The specimen was peripheral blood. These receptor sequences come from a man aged 45-60 years with active or convalescent COVID-19.

The CDR3 loop reads CASTVAVRLYNEQFF. The DNA of the CDR3 is TGTGCCAGTACAGTAGCGGTAAGATTATACAATGAGCAGTTCTTC. The rearrangement joins TRBV6-5 to TRBJ2-1; maybe TRBD2 (6 bases). This CDR3 is built from 15 residues. Per germline, CDR1 MNHEY and CDR2 SVGAGI. Trimming pared 9 bases from V and 4 bases from J, leaving 19 bases between.

This chain connects TRBV5-1 to TRBJ2-7; the match to TRBD1 covers 11 bases. CDR1 and CDR2 (germline): SGHRS, YFSETQ. The CDR3 has 14 residues. V shed 3 bases, J shed 2 bases, and the junction held 1 base outside the gene matches. In DNA form, the CDR3 reads TGCGCCAGCAGCTGGGGACAGGGGGCCTACGAGCAGTACTTC. Its translation is CASSWGQGAYEQYF.

V is TRBV12-1 and J is TRBJ2-7; the D call in the table, TRBD2, was not verified against the DNA. TRBV12-1 is recorded as a pseudogene. There are 18 residues in the CDR3. The CDR3 is CASSPPVGGRVLNYEQYF. The CDR3 coding sequence is TGTGCCAGCAGCCCGCCGGTTGGCGGGAGGGTCCTAAACTACGAGCAGTACTTC.

This chain joins TRBV3-1 (or the pseudogene TRBV3-2) and TRBJ2-5; 10 nucleotides align to TRBD2. The V gene end was trimmed by 2 bases and the J gene end by 10 bases; junction bases not matched to a gene: 10. The CDR3 spans 15 residues. The V gene's germline CDR1 is LGHDT and CDR2 YNNKEL (reference sequence). CDR3 amino acids: CASSQLAGALGDQYF. The CDR3, as DNA: TGTGCCAGCAGCCAACTAGCGGGGGCCTTGGGGGACCAGTACTTC.

The V and J genes are TRBV29-1 and TRBJ2-1; TRBD1 matches at 10 bases. Germline V gives CDR1 SQVTM, CDR2 ANQGSEA. CDR3 length equals 14 residues. V gave up 7 bases and J gave up 7 bases; unmatched junction bases: 10. CDR3 region: CSGIDRGLENEQFF. Here the CDR3 DNA reads TGCAGCGGGATTGACAGGGGGCTTGAGAATGAGCAGTTCTTC.

The V call is TRBV4-2, the J call TRBJ1-3; TRBD1 matches at 9 bases. Germline CDR1 LGHNA, CDR2 YNFKEQ. CDR3 size: 16 residues. V shed 4 bases, J shed 5 bases, and the junction held 9 bases outside the gene matches. CDR3 residues: CASSPTYGTGRNTIYF. Written as DNA, the CDR3 is TGTGCCAGCAGCCCTACTTACGGGACAGGGAGAAACACCATATATTTT.

The genes are TRBV19 and TRBJ1-2, with TRBD1 matching over 8 bases. CDR3 length equals 15 residues. The germline gives CDR1 LNHDA, CDR2 SQIVND (reference sequence). J gave up 4 bases and V 0 bases, and 4 bases lay outside the gene matches. DNA of the CDR3: TGTGCCAGTAGTATAGACGGGACAGGACTCTATGGCTACACCTTC. It encodes CASSIDGTGLYGYTF. Full variable domain (outside the CDR3, taken from reference TRBV19 and TRBJ1-2): DGGITQSPKYLFRKEGQNVTLSCEQNLNHDAMYWYRQDPGQGLRLIYYSQIVNDFQKGDIAEGYSVSREKKESFPLTVTSAQKNPTAFYLCASSIDGTGLYGYTFGSGTRLTVV.

The rearrangement links TRBV7-3 to TRBJ2-2, with D perhaps matching TRBD2 (5 bases). V lost 5 bases and J 5 bases, leaving 15 bases between the germline ends. This CDR3 is built from 15 residues. Germline-derived CDR1 and CDR2 are SGHTA and FQGTGA. The CDR3 DNA reads TGTGCCAGCAGCACCTCCCCACCGGGGACCGGGGAGCTGTTTTTT. Translating it yields CASSTSPPGTGELFF.

This clone was detected only once. This chain uses TRBV2 with TRBJ2-1; TRBD1 aligns across 7 bases. Trimming took 3 bases from V and 0 from J; bases not matched to a gene: 2. The CDR3 contains 15 residues. CDR1 is SNHLY, CDR2 FYNNEI, per germline. The CDR3, as DNA: TGTGCCAGCAGTGACAGGGGGACCTCCTACAATGAGCAGTTCTTC. As protein: CASSDRGTSYNEQFF.

The gene calls are TRBV12-3 or TRBV12-4 and TRBJ2-1, with TRBD2 identical over 8 bases. The trim removed 6 bases at V and 12 bases at J, leaving 7 bases unmatched. The length of the CDR3 is 12 residues. CDR3 DNA sequence: TGTGCCAGCAGGGGGACTAGGAGGGGGCAGTTCTTC. It is translated as CASRGTRRGQFF.

This chain links TRBV24-1 with TRBJ2-2; the match to TRBD1 covers 9 bases. Looked up from germline, CDR1 is KGHDR and CDR2 is SFDVKD. The CDR3 is 17 amino acids. V lost 5 bases, J lost 5 bases, and 11 bases stayed unmatched. CDR3 amino acids: CATSGTGGWGLTGELFF. CDR3 coding DNA: TGTGCCACCAGTGGCACAGGGGGCTGGGGCCTGACCGGGGAGCTGTTTTTT.

The sample holds one count of this clone. This chain links TRBV9 with TRBJ2-7; D possibly corresponds to TRBD1 (6 bases). Trimming took off 2 bases at V and 2 bases at J, with 14 bases between the two ends. The CDR3 is 15 residues long. Germline V lookup: CDR1 SGDLS, CDR2 YYNGEE. This chain's CDR3 is CASSVLGHGAYEQYF. CDR3 sequence (DNA): TGTGCCAGCAGCGTGCTGGGACATGGGGCCTACGAGCAGTACTTC.

The rearrangement uses TRBV24-1 and TRBJ2-1; 9 bases are shared with TRBD2. The junction had 6 bases not matched to a gene; V was cut back by 2 bases and J by 8 bases. In germline, CDR1 is KGHDR, CDR2 SFDVKD. This CDR3 spans 15 amino acids. CDR3 bases: TGTGCCACCAGTGATTCAACGGGACTAGCCCATGAGCAGTTCTTC. Encoded protein: CATSDSTGLAHEQFF.

The V gene is TRBV6-6, the J gene TRBJ2-3; D possibly corresponds to TRBD1 (5 bases). V lost 2 bases and J lost 0, with 12 bases in between. The CDR3 length is 16 residues. Germline V CDR1 and CDR2: MNHNY, SVGAGI (reference sequence). CDR3 bases: TGTGCCAGCAGTTACGGGCCGGCAGGGAGCACAGATACGCAGTATTTT. Translated, it gives CASSYGPAGSTDTQYF.

The chain is built from TRBV28 and TRBJ1-4, with 7 nucleotides matching TRBD1. CDR1 and CDR2 (germline): MDHEN, SYDVKM. CDR3 size: 18 residues. The ends lost 5 bases at V and 1 base at J; junction bases unmatched: 13. Here the CDR3 reads CASSLQGGRGRTNEKLFF. The CDR3 bases are TGTGCCAGCAGTCTCCAAGGGGGCAGGGGTCGAACTAATGAAAAACTGTTTTTT.

This rearrangement joins TRBV3-1 (or the pseudogene TRBV3-2) to TRBJ1-1, with D unresolved. The germline V and J ends were trimmed by 4 bases and 10 bases, with 16 bases remaining between them. The CDR3 has 13 amino acids. CDR1 and CDR2 from the germline V gene are LGHDT and YNNKEL (reference sequence). The CDR3 region is CASSPRLAGRAFF. As DNA, the CDR3 is TGTGCCAGCAGCCCCCGATTGGCGGGAAGAGCTTTCTTT.

V is TRBV10-3 and J is TRBJ2-1; 11 nucleotides agree with TRBD2. V lost 6 bases to trimming and J lost 6 bases; unmatched junction nucleotides: 4. The CDR3 length is 14 residues. Germline V gene lookup returns CDR1 ENHRY and CDR2 SYGVKD. CDR3 coding DNA: TGTGCCATCAGAGCCGGACTAGCGGGCAATGAGCAGTTCTTC. Amino acid sequence: CAIRAGLAGNEQFF.

The chain couples TRBV24-1 to TRBJ1-1; the D gene is possibly TRBD1 (6 bases). Trimming removed 1 base at V and 9 bases at J, with 8 bases between. CDR3 length: 12 amino acids. Germline V gene lookup returns CDR1 KGHDR and CDR2 SFDVKD. As DNA, the CDR3 is TGTGCCACCAGTGATTTTTGGGGGCAAGCTTTCTTT. It encodes CATSDFWGQAFF.

This chain uses TRBV7-2 with TRBJ2-3; TRBD1 agrees at 7 bases. The J segment lost 5 bases and the V segment lost 2 bases, leaving 4 bases of the junction unmatched. This CDR3 spans 14 amino acids. Germline CDR1 and CDR2: SGHTA and FQGNSA. The DNA for the CDR3 is TGTGCCAGCAGCTTAAACAGGGGTATAGATACGCAGTATTTT. The encoded protein is CASSLNRGIDTQYF.

This clone has only a few counts. The J gene is TRBJ2-7, the V gene TRBV7-9; 8 nucleotides agree with TRBD2. V lost 1 base and J lost 2; bases outside the gene matches: 4. The CDR3 is made up of 15 amino acids. Germline V gives CDR1 SEHNR, CDR2 FQNEAQ (reference sequence). This chain's CDR3 is CASSLGSGITYEQYF. In DNA, the CDR3 is TGTGCCAGCAGCTTAGGTAGCGGGATTACCTACGAGCAGTACTTC.

The V call is TRBV5-1, the J call TRBJ2-7, with TRBD2 matching 7 bases. Germline V gene lookup returns CDR1 SGHRS and CDR2 YFSETQ. Trimming removed 4 bases from V and 2 bases from J; junction bases left unmatched: 9. The length of the CDR3 is 15 residues. In nucleotides, the CDR3 is TGCGCCAGCAGCCCGGGGGGTACTGGCCCCTACGAGCAGTACTTC. Amino acids: CASSPGGTGPYEQYF.

The chain joins TRBV2 to TRBJ2-2, with 7 bases matching TRBD2. Germline CDR1 is SNHLY and CDR2 is FYNNEI. Trimming took 4 bases from V and 0 from J; bases not matched to a gene: 2. This CDR3 has 15 amino acids. This CDR3 reads CASSGSGSNTGELFF. DNA for the CDR3: TGTGCCAGCAGTGGTAGCGGGTCGAACACCGGGGAGCTGTTTTTT.

The J gene is TRBJ2-3, the V gene TRBV5-4; a weak D match, TRBD2 (6 bases). The CDR3 has 14 amino acids. Germline CDR1 SGHNT, CDR2 YYREEE (reference sequence). V was cut by 1 base and J by 3 bases, with 9 bases left in between. The CDR3 protein is CASSLKSGTDTQYF. The CDR3 DNA sequence: TGTGCCAGCAGCTTGAAAAGCGGGACAGATACGCAGTATTTT.

This chain links TRBV11-2 with TRBJ2-5, with D hard to call. V gave up 0 bases and J gave up 1 base, with 6 bases separating them. Germline loops: CDR1 SGHAT, CDR2 FQNNGV. The CDR3 consists of 14 residues. CDR3 region: CASSLDWLQETQYF. The DNA of the CDR3 is TGTGCCAGCAGCTTAGATTGGCTCCAAGAGACCCAGTACTTC. Full variable domain (remainder filled in from reference TRBV11-2 and TRBJ2-5): EAGVAQSPRYKIIEKRQSVAFWCNPISGHATLYWYQQILGQGPKLLIQFQNNGVVDDSQLPKDRFSAERLKGVDSTLKIQPAKLEDSAVYLCASSLDWLQETQYFGPGTRLLVL.

This clone was picked up a small number of times. This chain connects TRBV6-5 to TRBJ1-4, with 8 bases fitting TRBD1. CDR3 length equals 15 residues. V lost 5 bases to trimming and J lost 5 bases; unmatched junction nucleotides: 7. Germline V lookup: CDR1 MNHEY, CDR2 SVGAGI. The CDR3 DNA reads as TGTGCCAGCAGTCCCCGACAGGGGAGGAATGAAAAACTGTTTTTT. Protein sequence: CASSPRQGRNEKLFF.

This rearrangement joins TRBV28 to TRBJ1-2, with D maybe TRBD1 (5 bases). Trimming removed 1 base at V and 7 bases at J, with 10 bases between. The CDR3 has 13 amino acids. The V gene's germline CDR1 is MDHEN and CDR2 SYDVKM. CDR3 protein: CASSLSRGGGYTF. Here the CDR3 DNA reads TGTGCCAGCAGTTTATCAAGGGGCGGTGGCTACACCTTC.

The chain joins TRBV27 to TRBJ1-2, with 8 nucleotides matching TRBD1. The junction had 12 bases not matched to a gene; V was cut back by 6 bases and J by 3 bases. CDR3 length: 16 residues. From germline, CDR1 is MNHEY and CDR2 SMNVEV (reference sequence). DNA of the CDR3: TGTGCCAGCAGGACCACGTACAGGGGGAAGGACTATGGCTACACCTTC. Its protein product is CASRTTYRGKDYGYTF.